The 14 T cell receptor beta chains listed next were all sequenced from one sample in a study of CD8+ T cells in alopecia areata. The treatment was: oral pan-JAK inhibitor, 5-10 mg twice daily. RNA was isolated and reverse transcribed to cDNA, the sequencing template. Here immunoSEQ multiplex PCR was the method, and the copy in TCRdb shows in-frame clones only, minus some. Of about 140,000 clones in the sample, roughly 52% are singletons; the top ten hold approximately 15%. The sample in question was CD8+ T cells sorted from blood, obtained at week 4, from a patient treated with tofacitinib. The origin of the receptors is a human donor with alopecia areata.

The CDR3 loop is CASSSPGAQYF. For the CDR3, the DNA is TGTGCCAGCAGCTCGCCGGGAGCGCAGTATTTT. The chain carries TRBV5-6 and TRBJ2-3; tentatively, D is TRBD2 (6 bases). CDR3 size: 11 residues. Germline CDR1 and CDR2: SGHDT and YYEEEE. V was trimmed by 3 bases and J by 10 bases, leaving 9 bases between them.

The CDR3 DNA reads as TGCAGCGTTGTATTGTCTAGCAAAAACATTCAGTACTTC. Amino acid sequence: CSVVLSSKNIQYF. The chain uses TRBV29-1 and TRBJ2-4; D is undetermined. V was clipped by 4 bases and J by 3 bases, with 10 bases between them. Germline V gives CDR1 SQVTM, CDR2 ANQGSEA. The CDR3 has 13 residues.

The chain links TRBV27 to TRBJ2-7; D is perhaps TRBD1 or TRBD2 (5 bases each). Germline V gives CDR1 MNHEY, CDR2 SMNVEV (reference sequence). V was trimmed by 10 bases and J by 3 bases, leaving 16 bases between them. CDR3 size: 13 residues. The CDR3 coding sequence is TGTGCCACGGCGTGGGGCAGCGGCTACGAGCAGTACTTC. It specifies CATAWGSGYEQYF.

The rearrangement uses TRBV30 and TRBJ2-5; no reliable D call. The CDR3 runs to 14 residues. Germline V CDR1 and CDR2: GTSNPN, SVGIG (reference sequence). Trimming removed 4 bases at V and 4 bases at J, with 16 bases between. CDR3 sequence reads: CAWKSPAVRETQYF. The CDR3 DNA sequence: TGTGCCTGGAAGAGCCCGGCCGTGAGAGAGACCCAGTACTTC.

This clone showed up just a few times. In DNA form, the CDR3 reads TGTGCCTGGGACGCTTCCTTAGGAGAGACCCAGTACTTC. It codes for CAWDASLGETQYF. The chain recombines TRBV30 with TRBJ2-5; D is ambiguous. The V gene lost 5 bases and the J gene lost 4 bases, with 14 bases spanning the gap. From germline, CDR1 is GTSNPN and CDR2 SVGIG (reference sequence). The CDR3 is made up of 13 amino acids.

V is TRBV2 and J is TRBJ2-5; D is undetermined. The germline V gene has CDR1 SNHLY and CDR2 FYNNEI. The CDR3 runs 15 residues. V shed 6 bases and J shed 5 bases, with 19 bases lying between them. CDR3 sequence: CASSSFGQQGETQYF. The CDR3, as DNA: TGTGCCAGCAGCTCGTTCGGCCAGCAAGGGGAGACCCAGTACTTC.

A few counts support this clone. The gene calls are TRBV9 and TRBJ2-5, with 10 bases identical to TRBD1. The CDR3 is 13 residues long. The germline gives CDR1 SGDLS, CDR2 YYNGEE. V trimming: 3 bases; J trimming: 4 bases; junction bases outside the gene matches: 0. CDR3 sequence (DNA): TGTGCCAGCAGCGGGACAGGGGGAGAGACCCAGTACTTC. It specifies CASSGTGGETQYF.

This clone is a singleton in its sample. The chain uses TRBV5-6 and TRBJ2-5, with D tentatively TRBD2 (6 bases). The germline CDR1 and CDR2 sequences are SGHDT and YYEEEE. V was clipped by 0 bases and J by 0 bases, with 15 bases between them. This CDR3 comprises 17 residues. CDR3 region: CASSLDGGGVDQETQYF. CDR3 DNA sequence: TGTGCCAGCAGCTTGGACGGTGGCGGGGTTGACCAAGAGACCCAGTACTTC.

The J gene is TRBJ1-5, the V gene TRBV4-2, with D tentatively TRBD1 (5 bases). Trimming stripped 0 bases from V and 3 bases from J, with 24 bases between. CDR3 length: 20 amino acids. The V gene's germline CDR1 is LGHNA and CDR2 YNFKEQ. The CDR3 sequence: CASSQDLHGGEGRSNQPQHF. CDR3 nucleotide sequence: TGTGCCAGCAGCCAAGATCTCCACGGTGGGGAGGGACGCTCCAATCAGCCCCAGCATTTT.

The chain links TRBV27 to TRBJ2-3; D not certain. Trimming removed 8 bases from V and 4 bases from J, with 13 bases in between. Germline V gives CDR1 MNHEY, CDR2 SMNVEV (reference sequence). There are 13 residues in the CDR3. Written as DNA, the CDR3 is TGTGCCAGCGGATATCCGAGAGCAGATACGCAGTATTTT. Its protein product is CASGYPRADTQYF.

This clone occurred a few times. The V call is TRBV2, the J call TRBJ1-6; 9 bases line up with TRBD1. From germline, CDR1 is SNHLY and CDR2 FYNNEI. Unmatched junction bases numbered 10, after V lost 6 bases and J lost 7 bases. The CDR3 covers 16 residues. CDR3 DNA sequence: TGTGCCAGCAGACAATCTACAGGGGGCGGAAATTCACCCCTCCACTTT. This translates into CASRQSTGGGNSPLHF.

This clone appeared a few times. The chain uses TRBV29-1 and TRBJ1-5; unclear D gene. The CDR3 sequence is 13 residues long. V lost 5 bases to trimming and J lost 0 bases, with 8 bases between them. Germline-derived CDR1 and CDR2 are SQVTM and ANQGSEA. The CDR3 protein is CSVRPDSNQPQHF. In DNA form, the CDR3 reads TGCAGCGTTAGGCCAGATAGCAATCAGCCCCAGCATTTT.

This chain connects TRBV11-2 to TRBJ2-5, with D perhaps given as TRBD1 or TRBD2 (5 bases each). CDR1 and CDR2 from the germline V gene are SGHAT and FQNNGV. V gave up 3 bases and J gave up 0 bases, with 5 bases separating them. This CDR3 has 13 amino acids. The CDR3 loop is CASSLGDQETQYF. Written as DNA, the CDR3 is TGTGCCAGCAGCTTGGGGGACCAAGAGACCCAGTACTTC. Based on the CDR3 plus reference TRBV11-2 and TRBJ2-5, the full variable domain is EAGVAQSPRYKIIEKRQSVAFWCNPISGHATLYWYQQILGQGPKLLIQFQNNGVVDDSQLPKDRFSAERLKGVDSTLKIQPAKLEDSAVYLCASSLGDQETQYFGPGTRLLVL.

V usage is TRBV2 and J usage is TRBJ1-6; 8 bases agree with TRBD1. The germline gives CDR1 SNHLY, CDR2 FYNNEI. Trimming took 6 bases from V and 9 from J; bases not matched to a gene: 1. This CDR3 region has 12 residues. For the CDR3, the DNA is TGTGCCAGCAGAGACAGGGGTTCACCCCTCCACTTT. It specifies CASRDRGSPLHF. Full variable domain (outside the CDR3, taken from reference TRBV2 and TRBJ1-6): EPEVTQTPSHQVTQMGQEVILRCVPISNHLYFYWYRQILGQKVEFLVSFYNNEISEKSEIFDDQFSVERPDGSNFTLKIRSTKLEDSAMYFCASRDRGSPLHFGNGTRLTVT.